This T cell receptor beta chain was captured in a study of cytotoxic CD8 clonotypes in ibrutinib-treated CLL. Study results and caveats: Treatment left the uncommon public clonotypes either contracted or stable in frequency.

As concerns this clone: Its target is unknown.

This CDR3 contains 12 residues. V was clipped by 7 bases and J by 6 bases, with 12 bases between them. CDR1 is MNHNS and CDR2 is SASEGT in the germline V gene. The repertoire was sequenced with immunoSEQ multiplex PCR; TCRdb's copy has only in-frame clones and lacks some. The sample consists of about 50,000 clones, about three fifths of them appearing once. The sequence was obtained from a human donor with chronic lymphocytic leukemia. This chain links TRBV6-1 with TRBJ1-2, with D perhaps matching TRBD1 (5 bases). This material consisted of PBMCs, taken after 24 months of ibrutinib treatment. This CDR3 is CASTHDSHGYTF. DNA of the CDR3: TGTGCCAGCACCCACGACAGCCATGGCTACACCTTC.